The 16 T cell receptor beta chains below were found in one sample sequenced in a study of cytomegalovirus exposure and HLA in healthy donors. The PCR was carried out with 60 Vbeta primers and 13 Jbeta primers. Repertoires were generated with immunoSEQ multiplex PCR, while TCRdb's copy carries only in-frame clones and drops some. The table has roughly 200,000 clones, just over 75% seen once; the top ten hold about 1.9%. The sample comprised PBMCs. The receptor source for this set is a young man in good health and CMV-seronegative.

The rearrangement uses TRBV19 and TRBJ2-7; TRBD1 is a possible D gene (6 bases). This CDR3 region has 17 residues. Germline CDR1 reads LNHDA; CDR2 reads SQIVND (reference sequence). V was pared by 5 bases and J by 2 bases, with 22 bases between. The CDR3 sequence is CASSFQGKPGATYEQYF. CDR3 bases: TGTGCCAGTAGTTTCCAGGGGAAACCAGGGGCAACCTACGAGCAGTACTTC. Based on the CDR3 plus reference TRBV19 and TRBJ2-7, the full variable domain is DGGITQSPKYLFRKEGQNVTLSCEQNLNHDAMYWYRQDPGQGLRLIYYSQIVNDFQKGDIAEGYSVSREKKESFPLTVTSAQKNPTAFYLCASSFQGKPGATYEQYFGPGTRLTVT.

The J gene is TRBJ1-5, the V gene TRBV2; D remains unclear. The V gene's germline CDR1 is SNHLY and CDR2 FYNNEI. The CDR3 is 13 residues long. V shed 7 bases and J shed 5 bases, with 12 bases lying between them. The CDR3 region has the DNA TGTGCCAGCAACTTTGAGCCCTATCAGCCCCAGCATTTT. Protein: CASNFEPYQPQHF.

The chain combines TRBV28 with TRBJ1-5; TRBD1 might be the D (5 bases). The CDR3 sequence is 13 residues long. V was pared by 2 bases and J by 7 bases, with 9 bases between. Germline values: CDR1 MDHEN, CDR2 SYDVKM. The CDR3 DNA follows: TGTGCCAGCAGTTTAGCCAGGGCACAGCCCCAGCATTTT. Translating it yields CASSLARAQPQHF.

The CDR3 coding sequence is TGTGCCAGCAGCAAATACGAGACAGGGTGCTACGAGCAGTACTTC. This translates into CASSKYETGCYEQYF. The chain combines TRBV21-1 with TRBJ2-7; TRBD1, the table's D call, lacks a check against the DNA. TRBV21-1 is a recognized pseudogene. This CDR3 is 15 amino acids long.

This clone was seen more than once but under ten times. V is TRBV30 and J is TRBJ1-6; 9 nucleotides line up with TRBD1. V shed 5 bases, J shed 8 bases, and the junction held 4 bases outside the gene matches. The germline CDR1 and CDR2 sequences are GTSNPN and SVGIG (reference sequence). The CDR3 runs 13 residues. CDR3 sequence (DNA): TGTGCCTGGCACCGGACAGGGGATTCACCCCTCCACTTT. It specifies CAWHRTGDSPLHF.

J is TRBJ2-7 and V is TRBV11-2, with a tentative D call TRBD2 (5 bases). Germline CDR1 reads SGHAT; CDR2 reads FQNNGV. V was pared by 1 base and J by 0 bases, with 13 bases between. The CDR3 has 16 residues. The CDR3, as DNA: TGTGCCAGCAGCTTAGTAGACTTAGCGATCTCCTACGAGCAGTACTTC. Translation: CASSLVDLAISYEQYF.

The chain is built from TRBV19 and TRBJ2-6, with D possibly matching TRBD1 (6 bases). The CDR3 consists of 15 residues. The germline V gene encodes CDR1 LNHDA and CDR2 SQIVND (reference sequence). Trimming shortened V by 6 bases and J by 4 bases, and 13 bases separated the two germline ends. This CDR3 reads CASSTGKPGANVLTF. CDR3 sequence (DNA): TGTGCCAGTAGCACAGGGAAACCCGGGGCCAACGTCCTGACTTTC.

The rearrangement joins TRBV4-1 to TRBJ1-5, with D unresolved. The germline CDR1 and CDR2 sequences are MGHRA and YSYEKL. The length of the CDR3 is 15 residues. Trimming cost V 4 bases and J 1 base, with 11 bases left between them. For the CDR3, the DNA is TGCGCCAGCAGCCTCGACAAGATCAGCAATCAGCCCCAGCATTTT. Translation: CASSLDKISNQPQHF.

CDR3 bases: TGTGCCAGCAGTGAATCTCGGGGGTACGGGCCCGAGGCCCAGCATTTT. Its translation is CASSESRGYGPEAQHF. The chain combines TRBV25-1 with TRBJ1-5, with a weak D call TRBD1 (5 bases). The CDR3 extends over 16 amino acids. The V and J ends lost 1 base and 11 bases respectively, with 21 bases between them. Germline loops: CDR1 MGHDK, CDR2 SYGVNS.

This rearrangement joins TRBV2 to TRBJ1-6, with 8 nucleotides matching TRBD1. The CDR3 is 15 amino acids. Germline V gives CDR1 SNHLY, CDR2 FYNNEI. The V and J ends lost 7 bases and 9 bases, in that order; junction bases with no gene match: 11. The CDR3 is CASNWAGGRISPLHF. The CDR3 DNA reads TGTGCCAGCAACTGGGCAGGGGGCAGAATTTCACCCCTCCACTTT.

J is TRBJ2-5 and V is TRBV6-5, with 9 bases aligning to TRBD2. Germline CDR1 is MNHEY and CDR2 is SVGAGI. CDR3 length equals 14 residues. The junction had 4 bases not matched to a gene; V was cut back by 6 bases and J by 2 bases. The CDR3 loop reads CASRTSGRQETQYF. In nucleotides, the CDR3 is TGTGCCAGCAGGACTAGCGGACGTCAAGAGACCCAGTACTTC.

The chain recombines TRBV7-2 with TRBJ2-7; D uncertain. The V gene lost 0 bases and the J gene lost 3 bases, with 6 bases spanning the gap. The CDR3 is made up of 13 amino acids. The germline V gene encodes CDR1 SGHTA and CDR2 FQGNSA. Here the CDR3 DNA reads TGTGCCAGCAGCTTAGCGCCCGGCTACGAGCAGTACTTC. Encoded protein: CASSLAPGYEQYF.

The V gene is TRBV28, the J gene TRBJ1-2; the D is unclear. V shed 5 bases and J shed 0 bases, with 10 bases lying between them. The CDR3 loop spans 14 amino acids. Germline CDR1 reads MDHEN; CDR2 reads SYDVKM. The CDR3 region has the DNA TGTGCCAGCAGTCCGGTGCTTGCTAACTATGGCTACACCTTC. Translation gives CASSPVLANYGYTF.

The gene calls are TRBV2 and TRBJ2-7; 7 bases agree with TRBD2. Looked up from germline, CDR1 is SNHLY and CDR2 is FYNNEI. After removal of 6 bases from V and 4 bases from J, the junction contained 12 bases not matched to a gene. CDR3 length: 15 residues. CDR3 amino acids: CASSGGTVLMYEQYF. CDR3 nucleotide sequence: TGTGCCAGCAGCGGGGGGACCGTTCTTATGTACGAGCAGTACTTC.

Written as DNA, the CDR3 is TGTGCCATCTGGGGGCGAACGACAGTAACTAATGAAAAACTGTTTTTT. It yields the protein CAIWGRTTVTNEKLFF. The chain recombines TRBV7-9 with TRBJ1-4; a possible D gene is TRBD1 (6 bases). This CDR3 comprises 16 residues. V lost 10 bases, J lost 1 base, and 19 bases lay in between. Germline V gene data show CDR1 as SEHNR and CDR2 as FQNEAQ (reference sequence). The variable domain in full, with the rest retrieved from reference TRBV7-9 and TRBJ1-4, is DTGVSQNPRHKITKRGQNVTFRCDPISEHNRLYWYRQTLGQGPEFLTYFQNEAQLEKSRLLSDRFSAERPKGSFSTLEIQRTEQGDSAMYLCAIWGRTTVTNEKLFFGSGTQLSVL.

The chain combines TRBV5-1 with TRBJ2-7; no clear D. The CDR3 runs 12 residues. The germline gives CDR1 SGHRS, CDR2 YFSETQ. Between the trimmed V and J ends, which lost 4 bases and 1 base, there was a span of 6 bases. CDR3 in amino acids: CASSPPSYEQYF. In DNA, the CDR3 is TGCGCCAGCAGCCCCCCTTCCTACGAGCAGTACTTC.